The 8 T cell receptor beta chains below all came from one sample that was sequenced in a study of blood T cell repertoires in COVID-19. Repertoires were generated with immunoSEQ multiplex PCR, while TCRdb's copy carries only in-frame clones and drops some. The top ten hold approximately 4.1% of the sample, which has around 150,000 clones, roughly 87% seen once. The sequencing sample was made of peripheral blood. The receptors stem from an older woman who had recovered from COVID-19.

V gene TRBV6-2 or TRBV6-3 combines with J gene TRBJ2-3; 8 bases line up with TRBD2. Germline values: CDR1 MNHEY, CDR2 SVGEGT. CDR3 length equals 15 residues. The J segment lost 2 bases and the V segment lost 1 base, leaving 2 bases of the junction unmatched. In nucleotides, the CDR3 is TGTGCCAGCAGTTACTGGCGGGGGGACACAGATACGCAGTATTTT. This gives the protein CASSYWRGDTDTQYF.

As concerns this clone: At one of its ends the junction is not consistent with the germline gene, which may arise from a read error. The chain links TRBV28 to TRBJ1-1; the match to TRBD1 covers 9 bases. This CDR3 region has 13 residues. Per the germline V gene, CDR1 is MDHEN and CDR2 is SYDVKM. CDR3 sequence reads: CASSPGQGPWVVF. The DNA for the CDR3 is TGTGCCAGCAGCCCAGGACAGGGGCCCTGGGTGGTCTTT.

The chain employs TRBV5-1 and TRBJ2-1; weak D call: TRBD1 (6 bases). The ends were cut back, 1 base at V and 9 bases at J, with 14 bases in the middle. This CDR3 region has 14 residues. Germline V gene data show CDR1 as SGHRS and CDR2 as YFSETQ. The CDR3 DNA sequence: TGCGCCAGCAGCTTGCTTCAGGGGAAGGGTGAGCAGTTCTTC. Translation: CASSLLQGKGEQFF.

This sequence joins TRBV6-5 and TRBJ2-5; D is possibly TRBD2 (6 bases). The V end was cut by 6 bases, the J end by 1 base, with 15 bases between. This CDR3 comprises 15 residues. Germline V gives CDR1 MNHEY, CDR2 SVGAGI. The CDR3 is CASRTGTGGQETQYF. CDR3 sequence (DNA): TGTGCCAGCAGAACCGGGACTGGAGGCCAAGAGACCCAGTACTTC.

The chain is built from TRBV7-9 and TRBJ2-3, with a possible D match to TRBD1 (6 bases). V lost 0 bases and J 2 bases, leaving 12 bases between the germline ends. The CDR3 is 16 amino acids. The germline V gene has CDR1 SEHNR and CDR2 FQNEAQ (reference sequence). CDR3 protein: CASSLAGRGTTDTQYF. The CDR3 bases are TGTGCCAGCAGCTTAGCGGGCAGGGGTACCACAGATACGCAGTATTTT.

The chain employs TRBV3-1 (or the pseudogene TRBV3-2) and TRBJ2-7, with 13 bases lining up with TRBD2. Germline loops: CDR1 LGHDT, CDR2 YNNKEL (reference sequence). This CDR3 comprises 15 residues. V shed 4 bases and J 6 bases; nucleotides not matched to a gene: 6. CDR3 residues: CASSPKGLAGVEQYF. CDR3 bases: TGTGCCAGCAGCCCAAAAGGACTAGCGGGGGTCGAGCAGTACTTC.

Remarks on this clone: Distinct nucleotide sequences in the sample also encode this CDR3. The chain employs TRBV11-2 and TRBJ2-7; 8 nucleotides align to TRBD2. Per germline, CDR1 SGHAT and CDR2 FQNNGV. Unmatched junction bases numbered 1, after V lost 0 bases and J lost 6 bases. This CDR3 is 13 amino acids long. The CDR3 protein is CASSLDRGGEQYF. The CDR3 DNA reads as TGTGCCAGCAGCTTAGATCGGGGGGGCGAGCAGTACTTC.

The rearrangement uses TRBV25-1 and TRBJ2-5; possible D gene TRBD2, 6 bases. The CDR3 contains 14 residues. CDR1 is MGHDK and CDR2 is SYGVNS in the germline V gene. V was clipped by 2 bases and J by 5 bases, with 12 bases between them. The chain's CDR3 is CASSEPSGEETQYF. The CDR3 DNA reads as TGTGCCAGCAGTGAACCGTCGGGAGAGGAGACCCAGTACTTC.